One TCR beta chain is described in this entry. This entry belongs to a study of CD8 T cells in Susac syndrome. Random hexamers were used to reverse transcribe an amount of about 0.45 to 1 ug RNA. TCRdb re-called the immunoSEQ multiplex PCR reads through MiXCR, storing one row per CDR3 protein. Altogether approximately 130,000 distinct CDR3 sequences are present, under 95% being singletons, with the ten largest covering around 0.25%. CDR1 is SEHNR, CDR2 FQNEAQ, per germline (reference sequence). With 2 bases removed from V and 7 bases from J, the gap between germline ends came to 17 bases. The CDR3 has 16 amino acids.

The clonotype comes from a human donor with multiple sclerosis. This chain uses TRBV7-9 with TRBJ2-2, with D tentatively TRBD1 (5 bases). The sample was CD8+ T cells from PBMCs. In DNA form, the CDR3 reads TGTGCCAGCAGCTTAAATTTTGGCAGGGATGGCGGGGAGCTGTTTTTT. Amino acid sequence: CASSLNFGRDGGELFF.